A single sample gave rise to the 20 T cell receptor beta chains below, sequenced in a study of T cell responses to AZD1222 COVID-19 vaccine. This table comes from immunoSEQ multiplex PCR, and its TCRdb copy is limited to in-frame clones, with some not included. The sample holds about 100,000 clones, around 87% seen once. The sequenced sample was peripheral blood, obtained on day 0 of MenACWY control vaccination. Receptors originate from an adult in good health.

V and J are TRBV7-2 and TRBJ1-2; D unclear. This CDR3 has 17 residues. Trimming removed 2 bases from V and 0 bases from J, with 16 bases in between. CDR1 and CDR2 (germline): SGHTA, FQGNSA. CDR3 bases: TGTGCCAGCAGCTTAAGTCCCGGGGATGGAGCTAACTATGGCTACACCTTC. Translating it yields CASSLSPGDGANYGYTF.

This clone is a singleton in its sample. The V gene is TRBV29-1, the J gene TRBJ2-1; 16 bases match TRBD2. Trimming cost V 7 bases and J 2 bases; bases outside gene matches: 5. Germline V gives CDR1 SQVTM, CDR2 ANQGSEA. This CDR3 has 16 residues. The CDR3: CSGSGTSGGAYNEQFF. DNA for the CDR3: TGCAGCGGTTCCGGGACTAGCGGGGGGGCCTACAATGAGCAGTTCTTC.

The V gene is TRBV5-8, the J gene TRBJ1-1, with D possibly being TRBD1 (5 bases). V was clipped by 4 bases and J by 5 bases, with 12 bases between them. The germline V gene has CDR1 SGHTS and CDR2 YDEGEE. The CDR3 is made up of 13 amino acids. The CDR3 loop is CASSPRPGTEAFF. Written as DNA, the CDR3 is TGTGCCAGCAGCCCGAGACCAGGGACTGAAGCTTTCTTT.

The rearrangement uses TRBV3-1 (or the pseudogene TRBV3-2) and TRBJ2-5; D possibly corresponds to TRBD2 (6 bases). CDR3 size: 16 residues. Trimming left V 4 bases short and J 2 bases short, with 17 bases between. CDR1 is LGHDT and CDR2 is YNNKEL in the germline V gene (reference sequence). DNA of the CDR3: TGTGCCAGCAGCCTCCCCTGGGGTGGGGGGCAAGAGACCCAGTACTTC. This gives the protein CASSLPWGGGQETQYF.

The CDR3 region has the DNA TGTGCCAGTAGTATAGACAGACTCTACGAGCAGTACTTC. This translates into CASSIDRLYEQYF. J is TRBJ2-7 and V is TRBV19; D gene ambiguous. The CDR3 consists of 13 residues. V was pared by 0 bases and J by 3 bases, with 6 bases between. The germline V gene has CDR1 LNHDA and CDR2 SQIVND (reference sequence).

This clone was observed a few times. The CDR3 is CATLGGRQANEQFF. DNA for the CDR3: TGTGCCACTCTGGGGGGTCGGCAAGCCAATGAGCAGTTCTTC. J is TRBJ2-1 and V is TRBV10-3; maybe TRBD2 (6 bases). Germline assignment: CDR1 ENHRY and CDR2 SYGVKD. V lost 10 bases to trimming and J lost 6 bases, with 19 bases between them. CDR3 length equals 14 residues.

The CDR3, as DNA: TGTGCCAGCAGCTTAGCGGGTGCTAGCACAGATACGCAGTATTTT. Protein product: CASSLAGASTDTQYF. This chain uses TRBV7-3 with TRBJ2-3; a weak D match, TRBD2 (5 bases). The CDR3 covers 15 residues. The V gene lost 2 bases and the J gene lost 0 bases, with 9 bases spanning the gap. The V gene's germline CDR1 is SGHTA and CDR2 FQGTGA.

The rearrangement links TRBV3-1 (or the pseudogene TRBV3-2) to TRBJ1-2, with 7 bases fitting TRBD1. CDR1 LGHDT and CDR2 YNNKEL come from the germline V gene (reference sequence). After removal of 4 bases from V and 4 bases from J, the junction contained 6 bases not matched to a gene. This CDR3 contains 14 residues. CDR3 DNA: TGTGCCAGCAGCCGAGCGACAGGGATCTATGGCTACACCTTC. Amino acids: CASSRATGIYGYTF.

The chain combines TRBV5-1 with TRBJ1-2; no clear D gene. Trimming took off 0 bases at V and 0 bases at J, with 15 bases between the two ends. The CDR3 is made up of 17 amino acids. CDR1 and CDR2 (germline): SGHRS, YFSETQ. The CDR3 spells CASSLGYESQANYGYTF. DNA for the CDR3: TGCGCCAGCAGCTTGGGTTACGAATCCCAAGCTAACTATGGCTACACCTTC.

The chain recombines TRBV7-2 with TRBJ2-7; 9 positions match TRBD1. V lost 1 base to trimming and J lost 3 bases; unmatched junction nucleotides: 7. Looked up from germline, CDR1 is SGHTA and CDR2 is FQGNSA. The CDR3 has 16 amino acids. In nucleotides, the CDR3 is TGTGCCAGCAGCTTAGGGGGACAGGGAGGCTTCTACGAGCAGTACTTC. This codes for CASSLGGQGGFYEQYF.

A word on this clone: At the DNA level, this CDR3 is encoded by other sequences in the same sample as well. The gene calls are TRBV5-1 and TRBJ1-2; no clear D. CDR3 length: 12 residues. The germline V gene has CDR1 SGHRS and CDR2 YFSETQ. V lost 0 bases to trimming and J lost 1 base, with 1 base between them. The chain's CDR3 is CASSLGNYGYTF. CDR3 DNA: TGCGCCAGCAGCTTGGGTAACTATGGCTACACCTTC. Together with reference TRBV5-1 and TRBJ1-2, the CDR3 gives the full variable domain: KAGVTQTPRYLIKTRGQQVTLSCSPISGHRSVSWYQQTPGQGLQFLFEYFSETQRNKGNFPGRFSGRQFSNSRSEMNVSTLELGDSALYLCASSLGNYGYTFGSGTRLTVV.

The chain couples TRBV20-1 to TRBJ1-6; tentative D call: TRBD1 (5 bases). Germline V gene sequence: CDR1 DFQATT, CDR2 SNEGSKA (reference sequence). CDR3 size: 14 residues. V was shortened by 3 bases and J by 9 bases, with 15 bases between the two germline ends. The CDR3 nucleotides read TGCAGTGCTAGTTGGGGGGACCTTTTTTCACCCCTCCACTTT. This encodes CSASWGDLFSPLHF.

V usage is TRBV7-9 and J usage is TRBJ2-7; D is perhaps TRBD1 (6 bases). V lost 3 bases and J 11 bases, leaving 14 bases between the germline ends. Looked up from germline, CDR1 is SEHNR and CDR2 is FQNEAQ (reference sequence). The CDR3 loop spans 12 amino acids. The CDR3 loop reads CASSFAGEEEYF. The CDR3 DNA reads TGTGCCAGCAGCTTCGCAGGGGAAGAGGAGTACTTC. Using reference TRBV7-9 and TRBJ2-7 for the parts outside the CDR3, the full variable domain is DTGVSQNPRHKITKRGQNVTFRCDPISEHNRLYWYRQTLGQGPEFLTYFQNEAQLEKSRLLSDRFSAERPKGSFSTLEIQRTEQGDSAMYLCASSFAGEEEYFGPGTRLTVT.

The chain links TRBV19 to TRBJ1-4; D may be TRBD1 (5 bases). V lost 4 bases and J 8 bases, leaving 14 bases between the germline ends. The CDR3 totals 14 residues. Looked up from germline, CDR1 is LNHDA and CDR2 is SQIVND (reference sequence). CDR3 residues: CASSTRPSGEKLFF. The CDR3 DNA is TGTGCCAGTAGTACCCGACCCTCAGGGGAAAAACTGTTTTTT.

CDR3 sequence (DNA): TGTGCCAGCAGCCTACCGCCGCCGGGGAATGGCTACACCTTC. It is translated as CASSLPPPGNGYTF. The rearrangement uses TRBV5-4 and TRBJ1-2; D is unclear. Trimming cost V 4 bases and J 6 bases, with 16 bases left between them. Germline values: CDR1 SGHNT, CDR2 YYREEE (reference sequence). The CDR3 runs 14 residues.

The CDR3 region is CASSLRGQGDTEAFF. The CDR3 coding sequence is TGTGCCAGCAGCTTAAGGGGACAGGGGGATACTGAAGCTTTCTTT. This chain joins TRBV7-2 and TRBJ1-1; 11 bases align to TRBD1. Trimming cost V 2 bases and J 5 bases; bases outside gene matches: 4. The CDR3 is made up of 15 amino acids. The germline V gene has CDR1 SGHTA and CDR2 FQGNSA.

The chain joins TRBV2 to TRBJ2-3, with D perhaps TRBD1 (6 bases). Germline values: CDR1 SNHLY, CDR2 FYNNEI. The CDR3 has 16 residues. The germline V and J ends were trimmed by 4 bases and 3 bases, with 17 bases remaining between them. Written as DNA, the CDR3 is TGTGCCAGCAGTGGAACAGGGTGGCGCTCGACAGATACGCAGTATTTT. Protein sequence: CASSGTGWRSTDTQYF.

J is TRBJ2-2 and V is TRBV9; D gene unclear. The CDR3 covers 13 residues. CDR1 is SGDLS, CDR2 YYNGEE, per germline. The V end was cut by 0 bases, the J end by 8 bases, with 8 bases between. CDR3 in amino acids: CASSVGDRGELFF. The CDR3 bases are TGTGCCAGCAGCGTAGGAGATCGGGGGGAGCTGTTTTTT.

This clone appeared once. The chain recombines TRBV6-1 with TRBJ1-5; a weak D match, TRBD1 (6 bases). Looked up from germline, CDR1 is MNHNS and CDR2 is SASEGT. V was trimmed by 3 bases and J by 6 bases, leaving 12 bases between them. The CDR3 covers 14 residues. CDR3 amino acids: CASSEITGFQPQHF. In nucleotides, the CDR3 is TGTGCCAGCAGTGAGATTACAGGGTTTCAGCCCCAGCATTTT.

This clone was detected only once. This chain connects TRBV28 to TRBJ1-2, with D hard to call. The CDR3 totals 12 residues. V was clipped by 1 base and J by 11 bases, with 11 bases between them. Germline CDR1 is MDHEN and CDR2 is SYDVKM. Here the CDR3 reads CASSLSGGWYTF. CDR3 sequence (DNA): TGTGCCAGCAGTTTATCCGGAGGCTGGTACACCTTC.